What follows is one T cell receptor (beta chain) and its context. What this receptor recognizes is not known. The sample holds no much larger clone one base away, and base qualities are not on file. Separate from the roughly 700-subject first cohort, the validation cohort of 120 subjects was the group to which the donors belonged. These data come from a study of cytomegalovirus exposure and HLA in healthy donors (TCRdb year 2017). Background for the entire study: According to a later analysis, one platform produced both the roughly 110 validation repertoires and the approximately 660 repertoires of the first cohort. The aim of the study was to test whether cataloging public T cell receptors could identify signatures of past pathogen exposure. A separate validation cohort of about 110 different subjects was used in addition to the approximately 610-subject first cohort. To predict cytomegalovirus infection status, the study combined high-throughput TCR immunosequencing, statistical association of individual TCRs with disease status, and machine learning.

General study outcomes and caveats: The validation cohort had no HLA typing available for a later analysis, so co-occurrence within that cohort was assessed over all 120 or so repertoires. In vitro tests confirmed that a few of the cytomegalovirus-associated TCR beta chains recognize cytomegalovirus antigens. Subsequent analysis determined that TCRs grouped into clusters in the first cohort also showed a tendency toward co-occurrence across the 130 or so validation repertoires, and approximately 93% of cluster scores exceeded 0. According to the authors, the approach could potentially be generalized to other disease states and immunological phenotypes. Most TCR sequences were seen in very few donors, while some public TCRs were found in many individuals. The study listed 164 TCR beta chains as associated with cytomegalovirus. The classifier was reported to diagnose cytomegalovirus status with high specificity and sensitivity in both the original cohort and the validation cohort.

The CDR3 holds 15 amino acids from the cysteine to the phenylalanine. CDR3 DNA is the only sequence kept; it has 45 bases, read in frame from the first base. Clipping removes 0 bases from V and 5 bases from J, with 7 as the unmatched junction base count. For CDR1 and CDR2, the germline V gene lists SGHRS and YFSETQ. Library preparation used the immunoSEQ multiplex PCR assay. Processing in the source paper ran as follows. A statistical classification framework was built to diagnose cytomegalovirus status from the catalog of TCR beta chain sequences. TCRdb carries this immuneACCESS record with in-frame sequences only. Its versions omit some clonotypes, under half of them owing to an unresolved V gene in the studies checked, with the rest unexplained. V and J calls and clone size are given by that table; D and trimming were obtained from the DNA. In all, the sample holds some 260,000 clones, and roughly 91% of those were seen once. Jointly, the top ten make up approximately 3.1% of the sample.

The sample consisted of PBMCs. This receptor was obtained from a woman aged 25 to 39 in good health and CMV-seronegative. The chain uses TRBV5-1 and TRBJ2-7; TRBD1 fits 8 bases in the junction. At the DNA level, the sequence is TGCGCCAGCAGCTTGGGACAGGGGTCGAGAAACGAGCAGTACTTC. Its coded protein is CASSLGQGSRNEQYF.